This T cell receptor beta chain was profiled in a study of cytomegalovirus exposure and HLA in healthy donors. V lost 4 bases and J lost 1; bases outside the gene matches: 5. Germline-derived CDR1 and CDR2 are SGHDT and YYEEEE. The CDR3 has 14 amino acids. General study points: As immune exposure information, only CMV serostatus was available. With DRB1 most and HLA-C fewest, TCR association rates differed between HLA loci in a later analysis.

The study ran its PCR with 60 Vbeta and 13 Jbeta primers. The repertoire was sequenced with immunoSEQ multiplex PCR; TCRdb's copy has only in-frame clones and lacks some. The sample contains under 40,000 clones, more than 80% of which appear only once. This clone was recorded a few times. Its specificity is not known. The chain uses TRBV5-6 and TRBJ2-7; TRBD1 matches 7 bases. The sample comprised PBMCs. The sequence derives from a male donor in good health and CMV-seronegative. CDR3 bases: TGTGCCAGCAGCGTCGGGACAGTATCCTACGAGCAGTACTTC. This gives the protein CASSVGTVSYEQYF.